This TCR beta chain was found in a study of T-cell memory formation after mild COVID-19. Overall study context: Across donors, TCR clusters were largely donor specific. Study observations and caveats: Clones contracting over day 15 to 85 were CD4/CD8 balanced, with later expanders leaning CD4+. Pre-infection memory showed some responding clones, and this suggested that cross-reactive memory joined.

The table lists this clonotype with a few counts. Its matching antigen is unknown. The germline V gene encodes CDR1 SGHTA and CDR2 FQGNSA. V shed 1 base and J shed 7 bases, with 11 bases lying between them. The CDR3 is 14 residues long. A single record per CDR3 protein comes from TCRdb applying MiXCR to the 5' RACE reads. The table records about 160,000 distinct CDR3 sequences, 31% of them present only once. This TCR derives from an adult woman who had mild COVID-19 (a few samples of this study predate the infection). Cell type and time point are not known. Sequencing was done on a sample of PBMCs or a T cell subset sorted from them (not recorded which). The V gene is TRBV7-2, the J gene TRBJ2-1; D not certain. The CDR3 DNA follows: TGTGCCAGCAGCTTAGGGCCCCTAGGAAATGAGCAGTTCTTC. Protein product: CASSLGPLGNEQFF. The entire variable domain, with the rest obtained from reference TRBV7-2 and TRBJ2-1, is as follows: GAGVSQSPSNKVTEKGKDVELRCDPISGHTALYWYRQSLGQGLEFLIYFQGNSAPDKSGLPSDRFSAERTGGSVSTLTIQRTQQEDSAVYLCASSLGPLGNEQFFGPGTRLTVL.